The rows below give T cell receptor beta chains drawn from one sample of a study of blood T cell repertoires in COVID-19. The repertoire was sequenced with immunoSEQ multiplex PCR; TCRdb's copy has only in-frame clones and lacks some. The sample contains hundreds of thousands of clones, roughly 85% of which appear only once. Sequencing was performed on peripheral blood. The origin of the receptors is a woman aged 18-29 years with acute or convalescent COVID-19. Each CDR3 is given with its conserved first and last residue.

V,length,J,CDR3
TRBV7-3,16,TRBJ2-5,CASSRLAGGPLETQYF
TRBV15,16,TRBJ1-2,CATSRDTPGDFYGYTF
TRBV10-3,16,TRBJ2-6,CAISEREGVGANVLTF
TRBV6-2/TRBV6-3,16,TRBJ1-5,CASSYLESYRNQPQHF
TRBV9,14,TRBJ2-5,CASSPTSGQETQYF
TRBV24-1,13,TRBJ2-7,CATSDTFNYEQYF
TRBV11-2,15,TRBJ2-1,CASRGRESSYNEQFF
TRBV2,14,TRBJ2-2,CASSDNRETGELFF
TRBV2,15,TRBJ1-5,CATRETGNFVQPQHF
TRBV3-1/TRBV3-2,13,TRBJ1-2,CASSQDPGYGYTF
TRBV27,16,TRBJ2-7,CASSLSFQGRQYEQYF
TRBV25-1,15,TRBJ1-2,CASSERQGGNYGYTF
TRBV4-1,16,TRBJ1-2,CASSQDQAYPNYGYTF
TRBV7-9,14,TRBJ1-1,CASSLEQGYTEAFF
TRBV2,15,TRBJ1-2,CASSARAGAPYGYTF
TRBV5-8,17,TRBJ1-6,CASSSSRDRGGGSPLHF
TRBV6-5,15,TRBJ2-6,CASSATGSGANVLTF
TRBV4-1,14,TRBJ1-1,CASSQPGQGNEAFF
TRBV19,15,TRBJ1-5,CASSIVTEINQPQHF
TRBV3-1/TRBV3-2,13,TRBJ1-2,CASSQDARRGYTF
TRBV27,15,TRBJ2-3,CASSLSRGAGDTQYF
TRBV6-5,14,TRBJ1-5,CASSRLNSNQPQHF
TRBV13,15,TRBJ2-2,CASSARGTNTGELFF
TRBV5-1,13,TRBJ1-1,CASSWSGDTEAFF
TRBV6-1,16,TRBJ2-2,CASSEFLGQGPEGLFF
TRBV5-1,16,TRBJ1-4,CASSDPPPVGVEKLFF
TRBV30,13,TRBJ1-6,CAWSVGQGTPLHF
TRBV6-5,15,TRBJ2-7,CASGVDRGTPYEQYF
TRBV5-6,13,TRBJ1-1,CASSLRRVSVAFF
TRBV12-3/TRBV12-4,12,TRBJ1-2,CASSLEGYGYTF
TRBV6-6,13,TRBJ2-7,CASSYRDLYEQYF
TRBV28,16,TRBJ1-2,CASTDFGDTVSHGYTF
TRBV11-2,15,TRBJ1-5,CASSATGAVNQPQHF
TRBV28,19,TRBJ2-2,CASSHLLSTSGDGTGELFF
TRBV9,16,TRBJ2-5,CASSVGGTSSSETQYF
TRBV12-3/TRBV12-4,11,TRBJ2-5,CASSSGGTQYF
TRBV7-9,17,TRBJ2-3,CASSPGQTSTPPDTQYF
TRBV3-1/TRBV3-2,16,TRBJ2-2,CASRLHGTDNTGELFF
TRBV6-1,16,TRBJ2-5,CASSEWDTVYQETQYF